One and the same sample provided the 5 T cell receptor beta chains below, sequenced in a study of T-cell memory formation after mild COVID-19. TCRdb fed the 5' RACE reads into MiXCR, producing one record per CDR3 protein. The data hold hundreds of thousands of distinct CDR3 sequences, with over 15% observed a single time. Material: PBMCs or a T cell subset sorted from them (not recorded which). The receptor source for this set is a man aged 18 to 35 who had mild COVID-19 (a few samples of this study predate the infection). Cell type and time point are not known.

The chain carries TRBV7-2 and TRBJ2-3; 9 positions agree with TRBD1. CDR1 SGHTA and CDR2 FQGNSA come from the germline V gene. Germline trimming cut 2 bases from V and 6 bases from J; bases unmatched to any gene: 3. This CDR3 region has 14 residues. The DNA for the CDR3 is TGTGCCAGCAGCTTAAGGGACAGGGATGATACGCAGTATTTT. Translating gives CASSLRDRDDTQYF.

A few counts support this clonotype. The V call is TRBV20-1, the J call TRBJ2-2; 8 nucleotides align to TRBD1. Trimming at V came to 3 bases and at J to 4 bases, leaving 1 base not matched to a gene. The CDR3 contains 13 residues. CDR1 and CDR2 (germline): DFQATT, SNEGSKA (reference sequence). The CDR3 is CSARDRATGELFF. The CDR3 DNA is TGCAGTGCTAGGGACAGGGCCACCGGGGAGCTGTTTTTT.

The genes are TRBV7-8 and TRBJ2-7; D is possibly TRBD1 (5 bases). The germline V gene has CDR1 SGHVS and CDR2 FQNEAQ. This CDR3 region has 12 residues. Trimming pared 5 bases from V and 5 bases from J, leaving 10 bases between. As DNA, the CDR3 is TGTGCCAGCAGCGTAACAGGTAACGAGCAGTACTTC. Protein product: CASSVTGNEQYF.

This clonotype appeared a few times. The chain is built from TRBV7-9 and TRBJ2-2, with 9 nucleotides matching TRBD1. Germline lookup yields CDR1 SEHNR and CDR2 FQNEAQ (reference sequence). The CDR3 loop spans 18 amino acids. V was pared by 4 bases and J by 6 bases, with 15 bases of the junction left unmatched. CDR3 sequence (DNA): TGTGCCAGCAGCTCTACAGTTGGGGGACAGGGTGGCCCCGGGGAGCTGTTTTTT. It yields the protein CASSSTVGGQGGPGELFF.

This clonotype was counted between two and nine times. J is TRBJ1-5 and V is TRBV19; D is possibly TRBD1 (5 bases). Trimming removed 6 bases from V and 7 bases from J, with 13 bases in between. The CDR3 length is 13 residues. Germline V gene lookup returns CDR1 LNHDA and CDR2 SQIVND (reference sequence). The DNA of the CDR3 is TGTGCCAGTAGCGGGACGGCGGGACAGCCCCAGCATTTT. Residues: CASSGTAGQPQHF.